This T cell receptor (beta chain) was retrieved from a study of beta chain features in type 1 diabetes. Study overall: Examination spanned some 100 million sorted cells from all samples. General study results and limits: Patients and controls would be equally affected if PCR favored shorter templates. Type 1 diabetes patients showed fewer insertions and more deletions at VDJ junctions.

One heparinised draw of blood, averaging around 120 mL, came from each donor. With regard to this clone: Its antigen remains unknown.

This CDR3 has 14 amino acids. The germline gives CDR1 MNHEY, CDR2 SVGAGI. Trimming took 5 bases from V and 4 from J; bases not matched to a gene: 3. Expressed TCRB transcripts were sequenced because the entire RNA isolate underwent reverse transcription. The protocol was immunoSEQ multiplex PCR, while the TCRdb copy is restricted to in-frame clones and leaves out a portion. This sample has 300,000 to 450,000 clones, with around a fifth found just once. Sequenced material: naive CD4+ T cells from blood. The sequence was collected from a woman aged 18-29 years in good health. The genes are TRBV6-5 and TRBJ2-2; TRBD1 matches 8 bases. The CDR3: CASSLTGATGELFF. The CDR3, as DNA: TGTGCCAGCAGTCTGACAGGGGCCACCGGGGAGCTGTTTTTT.